Listed below are T cell receptor beta chains from one sample, sequenced in a study of T cell changes during pregnancy in multiple sclerosis. The data were produced by immunoSEQ multiplex PCR, yet TCRdb's version contains in-frame clones alone and is incomplete. Counted here are 70,000 or so clones, about nine tenths occurring once; the ten biggest clones make up about 0.75%. The sequencing here drew on peripheral blood, taken in the third trimester of pregnancy. The receptors shown here come from a female donor in good health, enrolled as a control in a pregnancy study. The CDR3 runs from the conserved cysteine through the conserved F or W. The D gene is left open where the match is weak.

>TRBJ2-1|17|TRBV5-1|TRBD2
TGCGCCAGCAGCCGGACTAGCGGGGCCTCTTCCTACAATGAGCAGTTCTTC
CASSRTSGASSYNEQFF
>TRBJ1-1|15|TRBV5-4|-
TGTGCCAGCAGCGTACCAAGGGGGGGTAACACTGAAGCTTTCTTT
CASSVPRGGNTEAFF
>TRBJ2-7|17|TRBV19|TRBD2
TGTGCCAGTAGTTGGGCCTTGGGGACTAGCGTTTCCTACGAGCAGTACTTC
CASSWALGTSVSYEQYF
>TRBJ1-4|15|TRBV28|-
TGTGCCAGCAGTCCCGGAGGGAGAGCTAATGAAAAACTGTTTTTT
CASSPGGRANEKLFF
>TRBJ1-2|14|TRBV19|TRBD1
TGTGCCAGTAGTATAACAGGGGCTAACTATGGCTACACCTTC
CASSITGANYGYTF
>TRBJ2-3|12|TRBV30|-
TGTGCCTGGGGACGGGACACAGATACGCAGTATTTT
CAWGRDTDTQYF
>TRBJ2-7|13|TRBV7-8|-
TGTGCCAGCAGCTTTCGAGGTGGATCTGAGCAGTACTTC
CASSFRGGSEQYF
>TRBJ1-5|16|TRBV19|-
TGTGCCAGTAGTCGGCGGGGCGGGGGCTCCAATCAGCCCCAGCATTTT
CASSRRGGGSNQPQHF
>TRBJ2-1|13|TRBV6-1|-
TGTGCCAGCACGGACAGCGCATACAATGAGCAGTTCTTC
CASTDSAYNEQFF
>TRBJ1-3|15|TRBV9|-
TGTGCCAGCAGCCTTCGCGAGGTGCCTGGAAACACCATATATTTT
CASSLREVPGNTIYF
>TRBJ2-1|14|TRBV7-9|-
TGTGCCAGCAGCTTAGACCGGACTGCCAATGAGCAGTTCTTC
CASSLDRTANEQFF